What follows describes a single T cell receptor (beta chain). Its antigen is unidentified. The V end was cut by 1 base, the J end by 6 bases, with 10 bases between. From germline, CDR1 is GTSNPN and CDR2 SVGIG (reference sequence). This CDR3 has 13 residues. Repertoires were generated with immunoSEQ multiplex PCR, while TCRdb's copy carries only in-frame clones and drops some. This table holds 65,000 to 95,000 clones, around nine tenths found once. The data derive from a study of identifying expanded T cells in peripheral blood. Regarding the study as a whole: Differentially abundant clones: around 1.2 between replicates, around 16 at roughly 2 weeks, approximately 19 at four.

The clonotype originates from a person between 18 and 75 years old in good health. J is TRBJ1-5 and V is TRBV30; weak D call: TRBD1 (5 bases). The sequenced sample was blood. The CDR3 loop is CAWSAQGIQPQHF. The CDR3 region has the DNA TGTGCCTGGAGTGCTCAGGGCATTCAGCCCCAGCATTTT.